The source of this T cell receptor beta chain is a study of spatial heterogeneity in lung cancer. On the study more broadly: Samples came from approximately 65 TRACERx patients with untreated early-stage lung cancer. At a median of around two years after resection, follow-up PBMC samples were sequenced when available. Each distinct TCR and UMI combination averaged more than ten appearances in raw reads.

This clonotype was detected many times. On each TCR cDNA molecule, a unique molecular identifier was present. A single record per CDR3 protein comes from TCRdb applying MiXCR to the 5' RACE reads. The repertoire holds approximately 50,000 distinct CDR3 sequences, with around 7% as singletons. Time point specified: blood at routine non-recurrence follow-up after resection. Unsorted tumor, nontumor lung tissue or cryopreserved PBMC supplied the whole RNA. V was pared by 4 bases and J by 5 bases, with 14 bases of the junction left unmatched. Germline lookup yields CDR1 MGHRA and CDR2 YSYEKL. The CDR3 runs 17 residues.

This sequence joins TRBV4-1 and TRBJ2-3; 8 nucleotides align to TRBD2. This sequence was found in a female donor with early-stage non-small cell lung cancer. The sample here was PBMCs, taken at follow-up. This CDR3 is CASSPRGASGGEDTQYF. CDR3 bases: TGCGCCAGCAGCCCACGAGGGGCCAGCGGGGGTGAAGATACGCAGTATTTT.